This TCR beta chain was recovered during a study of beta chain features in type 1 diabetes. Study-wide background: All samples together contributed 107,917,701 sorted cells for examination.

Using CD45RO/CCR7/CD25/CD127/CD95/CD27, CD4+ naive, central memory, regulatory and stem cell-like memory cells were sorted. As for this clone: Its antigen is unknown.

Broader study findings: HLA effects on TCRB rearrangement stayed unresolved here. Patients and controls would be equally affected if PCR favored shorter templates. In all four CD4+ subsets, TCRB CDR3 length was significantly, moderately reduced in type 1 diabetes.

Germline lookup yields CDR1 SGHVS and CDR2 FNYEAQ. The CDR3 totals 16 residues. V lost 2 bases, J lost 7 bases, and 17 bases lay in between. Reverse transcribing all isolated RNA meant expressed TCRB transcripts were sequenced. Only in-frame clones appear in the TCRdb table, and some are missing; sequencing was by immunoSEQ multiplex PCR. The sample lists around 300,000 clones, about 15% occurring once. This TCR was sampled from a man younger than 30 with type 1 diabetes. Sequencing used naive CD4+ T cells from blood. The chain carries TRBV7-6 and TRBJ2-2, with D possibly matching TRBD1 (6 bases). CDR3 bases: TGTGCCAGCAGCTTAAGGGCCCAGGGGTCGAACGGGGAGCTGTTTTTT. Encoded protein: CASSLRAQGSNGELFF.